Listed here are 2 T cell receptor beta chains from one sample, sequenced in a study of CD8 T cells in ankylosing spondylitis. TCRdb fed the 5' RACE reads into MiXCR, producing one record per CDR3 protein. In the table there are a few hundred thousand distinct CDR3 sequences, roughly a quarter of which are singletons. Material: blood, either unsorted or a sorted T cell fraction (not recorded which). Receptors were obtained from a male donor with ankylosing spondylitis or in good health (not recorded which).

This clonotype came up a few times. The CDR3 sequence: CAISEQSSYNEQFF. Here the CDR3 DNA reads TGTGCCATCAGTGAGCAGTCTTCCTACAATGAGCAGTTCTTC. The chain combines TRBV10-3 with TRBJ2-1; D remains ambiguous. This CDR3 has 14 amino acids. Looked up from germline, CDR1 is ENHRY and CDR2 is SYGVKD. Trimming pared 2 bases from V and 1 base from J, leaving 6 bases between.

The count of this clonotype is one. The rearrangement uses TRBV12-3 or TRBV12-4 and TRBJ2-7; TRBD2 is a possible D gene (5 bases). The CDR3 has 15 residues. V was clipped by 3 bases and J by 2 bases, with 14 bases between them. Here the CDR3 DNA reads TGTGCCAGCAGTTTCCGACATCCGGGGACCTACGAGCAGTACTTC. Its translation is CASSFRHPGTYEQYF.